These 25 T cell receptor beta chains came from one sample sequenced in a study of immune characterization of retroperitoneal liposarcoma. TCRdb used MiXCR to reprocess the PCR reads, holding one entry per CDR3 protein. The table includes approximately 7,800 distinct CDR3 sequences, approximately 40% detected once. What was sequenced was tumor tissue. The receptors originated from a male donor with retroperitoneal liposarcoma.

This chain connects TRBV25-1 to TRBJ1-1; no reliable D call. Germline CDR1 is MGHDK and CDR2 is SYGVNS. The CDR3 runs to 16 residues. The V gene lost 1 base and the J gene lost 4 bases, with 16 bases spanning the gap. CDR3 nucleotides: TGTGCCAGCAGTGAATCCGAATTCGGGGTGGGCACTGAAGCTTTCTTT. The encoded protein is CASSESEFGVGTEAFF.

This clonotype was seen repeatedly, ten times or more. V gene TRBV7-2 combines with J gene TRBJ2-5; no firm D call. This CDR3 has 16 amino acids. Deletions cut 1 base from V and 3 bases from J, with 15 bases between. The V gene's germline CDR1 is SGHTA and CDR2 FQGNSA. The CDR3 here is CASSLGLETAKETQYF. CDR3 DNA sequence: TGTGCCAGCAGCTTAGGCCTCGAAACAGCGAAAGAGACCCAGTACTTC.

The chain combines TRBV6-6 with TRBJ2-5; weak D call: TRBD1 (7 bases). CDR1 MNHNY and CDR2 SVGAGI come from the germline V gene (reference sequence). The CDR3 has 15 amino acids. V lost 6 bases, J lost 11 bases, and 25 bases lay in between. This CDR3 is CASRTGTVPFREQYF. In nucleotides, the CDR3 is TGTGCCAGCAGAACCGGGACAGTCCCCTTCCGGGAGCAGTACTTC.

This chain joins TRBV7-6 and TRBJ2-1; D might be TRBD1 (6 bases). Germline V gene lookup returns CDR1 SGHVS and CDR2 FNYEAQ. V lost 1 base and J 0 bases, leaving 13 bases between the germline ends. This CDR3 is 17 amino acids long. This chain's CDR3 is CASSLVSAGASYNEQFF. In nucleotides, the CDR3 is TGTGCCAGCAGCTTAGTGTCGGCAGGGGCCTCCTACAATGAGCAGTTCTTC.

The chain recombines TRBV6-1 with TRBJ2-3; D ambiguous. CDR1 and CDR2 (germline): MNHNS, SASEGT. V lost 7 bases, J lost 2 bases, and 16 bases lay in between. This CDR3 contains 15 residues. The chain's CDR3 is CASTGQKELTDTQYF. The CDR3 coding sequence is TGTGCCAGCACTGGTCAGAAGGAACTCACAGATACGCAGTATTTT.

The rearrangement joins TRBV12-3 or TRBV12-4 to TRBJ2-1; D uncertain. The J call may be mistaken, given a closer DNA end match to TRBJ2-7. The CDR3 totals 12 residues. CDR3 protein: CASSFILQEQYF. The CDR3 coding sequence is TGTGCCAGCAGTTTTATCCTACAAGAGCAGTACTTC.

Judged by abundance, this clonotype is large (0.1 to 1%). The rearrangement joins TRBV6-1 to TRBJ2-1, with 9 bases identical to TRBD1. Germline V CDR1 and CDR2: MNHNS, SASEGT. The CDR3 is 15 residues long. V lost 6 bases to trimming and J lost 3 bases; unmatched junction nucleotides: 6. The CDR3 is CASSPGQGVYNEQFF. CDR3 in DNA: TGTGCCAGCAGCCCGGGACAGGGAGTCTACAATGAGCAGTTCTTC.

The rearrangement links TRBV6-1 to TRBJ1-2, with D maybe TRBD1 (5 bases). Germline values: CDR1 MNHNS, CDR2 SASEGT. V lost 5 bases and J lost 8, with 21 bases in between. The CDR3 runs 15 residues. The CDR3 spells CASSQRPDGGEGYTF. The CDR3 region has the DNA TGTGCCAGCAGTCAACGTCCCGACGGGGGGGAGGGCTACACCTTC.

This clonotype counts as large. The chain recombines TRBV7-2 with TRBJ2-1; 7 nucleotides match TRBD2. The CDR3 runs 14 residues. Germline V gives CDR1 SGHTA, CDR2 FQGNSA. After removal of 1 base from V and 10 bases from J, the junction contained 7 bases not matched to a gene. The CDR3 loop reads CASSLDPSGYEQFF. DNA of the CDR3: TGTGCCAGCAGCTTAGATCCTAGCGGCTACGAGCAGTTCTTC.

The sample holds a few counts of this clonotype. The rearrangement links TRBV6-1 to TRBJ2-1; TRBD1 aligns across 9 bases. CDR1 is MNHNS, CDR2 SASEGT, per germline. The CDR3 runs 17 residues. V was clipped by 11 bases and J by 7 bases; unmatched bases: 21. CDR3 sequence: CAGNTGGWGLAQNEQFF. CDR3 nucleotide sequence: TGTGCCGGAAATACAGGGGGCTGGGGCCTAGCCCAAAATGAGCAGTTCTTC.

CDR3 coding DNA: TGTGCCAGCAGTCCGGTAGGGTCGGCAGGTCAGCCCCAGCATTTT. Translated, it gives CASSPVGSAGQPQHF. V is TRBV6-5 and J is TRBJ1-5; D gene unclear. The CDR3 has 15 amino acids. Germline V gene data show CDR1 as MNHEY and CDR2 as SVGAGI. Trimming removed 5 bases from V and 6 bases from J, with 17 bases in between.

The J gene is TRBJ1-4, the V gene TRBV12-3 or TRBV12-4; 8 bases fit TRBD1. Losses at the gene ends were 3 bases for V and 3 bases for J; bases not matched to a gene: 3. This CDR3 contains 15 residues. CDR3 sequence (DNA): TGTGCCAGCAGTTTGGGACAGGCACCTAATGAAAAACTGTTTTTT. This sequence encodes CASSLGQAPNEKLFF.

V and J are TRBV6-1 and TRBJ2-1, with D tentatively TRBD2 (7 bases). There are 15 residues in the CDR3. Germline assignment: CDR1 MNHNS and CDR2 SASEGT. The V and J ends lost 6 bases and 3 bases respectively, with 15 bases between them. The DNA for the CDR3 is TGTGCCAGCAGCTCCCCGGGGGGCAGCTACAATGAGCAGTTCTTC. This translates into CASSSPGGSYNEQFF.

The V and J genes are TRBV6-1 and TRBJ2-3; a possible D gene is TRBD2 (6 bases). From germline, CDR1 is MNHNS and CDR2 SASEGT. The CDR3 contains 14 residues. Trimming removed 5 bases from V and 3 bases from J, with 12 bases in between. CDR3 in amino acids: CASSTGDLTDTQYF. In DNA, the CDR3 is TGTGCCAGCAGTACGGGGGATTTGACAGATACGCAGTATTTT.

This sequence joins TRBV6-1 and TRBJ1-2; 8 nucleotides align to TRBD1. The CDR3 runs to 14 residues. Losses at the gene ends were 3 bases for V and 8 bases for J; bases not matched to a gene: 8. Germline CDR1 reads MNHNS; CDR2 reads SASEGT. The CDR3 DNA sequence: TGTGCCAGCAGTGACGGACAGGGCGGGGAAGGCTACACCTTC. Protein product: CASSDGQGGEGYTF.

Many counts were recorded for this clonotype. Possible read error: a much larger clone is one base away. The gene calls are TRBV7-2 and TRBJ2-1; 8 bases line up with TRBD2. Trimming removed 5 bases from V and 13 bases from J; junction bases left unmatched: 19. The germline V gene encodes CDR1 SGHTA and CDR2 FQGNSA. CDR3 length equals 16 residues. The CDR3 region is CASSMRSSGSLETQFF. The CDR3 DNA reads as TGTGCCAGCAGCATGCGCTCGAGCGGGAGTCTAGAGACCCAGTTCTTC.

The V gene is TRBV6-5, the J gene TRBJ2-5; 7 bases line up with TRBD2. The DNA end lines up better with TRBJ2-7; the J call may be wrong. The germline V gene encodes CDR1 MNHEY and CDR2 SVGAGI. This CDR3 is built from 16 residues. CDR3 region: CASSRLTTSRSYEQYF. In DNA form, the CDR3 reads TGTGCCAGCAGTCGACTGACGACTAGCAGGTCCTACGAGCAGTACTTC.

The count of this clonotype is one. CDR3 sequence reads: CASREGGGSSYEQYV. The CDR3 bases are TGCGCCAGCAGGGAGGGCGGCGGGAGCTCCTACGAGCAGTACGTC. The rearrangement links TRBV10-2 to TRBJ2-1; 7 nucleotides match TRBD2. The J call may be wrong; the DNA end is better matched by TRBJ2-7. Germline values: CDR1 WSHSY, CDR2 SAAADI. CDR3 size: 15 residues.

The CDR3, as DNA: TGTGCCAGCAGTGAATGGAAGGGAAACACTGAAGCTTTCTTT. Its protein product is CASSEWKGNTEAFF. J is TRBJ1-1 and V is TRBV6-1; D is unclear. Trimming stripped 2 bases from V and 2 bases from J, with 9 bases between. The CDR3 has 14 residues. Germline CDR1 reads MNHNS; CDR2 reads SASEGT.

The V and J genes are TRBV20-1 and TRBJ2-1; TRBD1 matches at 10 bases. The tail of the sequence fits TRBJ2-7 better, so the J call may be wrong. The germline V gene encodes CDR1 DFQATT and CDR2 SNEGSKA (reference sequence). This CDR3 spans 16 amino acids. The CDR3 loop is CSAYDRGLLAGYEQYF. CDR3 nucleotide sequence: TGCAGTGCTTATGACAGGGGGCTTCTCGCCGGGTACGAGCAGTACTTC.

The rearrangement joins TRBV7-6 to TRBJ2-3; 7 bases map to TRBD2. Trimming at V came to 5 bases and at J to 6 bases, leaving 8 bases not matched to a gene. There are 14 residues in the CDR3. CDR1 is SGHVS, CDR2 FNYEAQ, per germline. This CDR3 reads CASSGTAGADTQYF. Here the CDR3 DNA reads TGTGCCAGCAGCGGTACGGCGGGAGCGGATACGCAGTATTTT.

The chain recombines TRBV6-1 with TRBJ1-2; no reliable D call. CDR1 MNHNS and CDR2 SASEGT come from the germline V gene. The CDR3 runs 14 residues. The V end lost 8 bases, the J end lost 3 bases, and 16 bases lay between the germline ends. The CDR3 protein is CASVVRRGYYGYTF. CDR3 DNA: TGTGCCAGCGTAGTCAGACGGGGTTACTATGGCTACACCTTC.

The chain joins TRBV27 to TRBJ2-1, with D perhaps TRBD2 (5 bases). Trimming shortened V by 2 bases and J by 6 bases, and 17 bases separated the two germline ends. This CDR3 is built from 16 residues. Looked up from germline, CDR1 is MNHEY and CDR2 is SMNVEV (reference sequence). CDR3 in DNA: TGTGCCAGCAGTTTAGAAATAAGCGGTGGAGGCAATGAGCAGTTCTTC. This gives the protein CASSLEISGGGNEQFF.

The V and J genes are TRBV30 and TRBJ2-5; D might be TRBD1 (5 bases). Germline V gene sequence: CDR1 GTSNPN, CDR2 SVGIG (reference sequence). The CDR3 consists of 15 residues. V lost 2 bases to trimming and J lost 2 bases, with 15 bases between them. DNA of the CDR3: TGTGCCTGGAGTCATTACAGTAAGGGGCAAGAGACCCAGTACTTC. As protein: CAWSHYSKGQETQYF.

V and J are TRBV6-1 and TRBJ2-1; the match to TRBD2 covers 12 bases. The CDR3 consists of 15 residues. Germline trimming cut 6 bases from V and 7 bases from J; bases unmatched to any gene: 7. Germline CDR1 is MNHNS and CDR2 is SASEGT. CDR3 nucleotide sequence: TGTGCCAGCAGCCGACTAGCGGGAGTTGGTAATGAGCAGTTCTTC. Translation gives CASSRLAGVGNEQFF.